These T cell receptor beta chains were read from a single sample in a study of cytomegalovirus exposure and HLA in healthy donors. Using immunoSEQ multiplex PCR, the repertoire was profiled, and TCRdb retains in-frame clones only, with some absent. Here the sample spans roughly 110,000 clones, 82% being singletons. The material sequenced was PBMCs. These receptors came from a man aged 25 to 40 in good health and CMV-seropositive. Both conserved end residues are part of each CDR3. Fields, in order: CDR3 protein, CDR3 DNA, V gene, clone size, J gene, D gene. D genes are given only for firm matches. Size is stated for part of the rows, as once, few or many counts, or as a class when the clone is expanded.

CASSVHLNTEAFF | TGTGCCAGCAGCGTACACTTGAACACTGAAGCTTTCTTT | TRBV9 | . | TRBJ1-1 | .
CASSLVGNTGELFF | TGTGCCAGCAGCTTGGTCGGGAACACCGGGGAGCTGTTTTTT | TRBV5-6 | . | TRBJ2-2 | .
CASSEFGAGATYEQYF | TGCGCCAGCAGTGAGTTCGGCGCAGGGGCAACCTACGAGCAGTACTTC | TRBV10-2 | . | TRBJ2-7 | .
CATSRGQEHNEQFF | TGTGCCACCAGCAGAGGACAGGAACACAATGAGCAGTTCTTC | TRBV15 | . | TRBJ2-1 | .
CASSLSGQGRMDSQYF | TGTGCCAGCAGCTTGTCTGGACAGGGCCGGATGGACAGTCAGTACTTC | TRBV5-6 | . | TRBJ2-4 | TRBD1
CASSYERGHGNTIYF | TGTGCCAGCAGTTACGAGAGGGGGCATGGAAACACCATATATTTT | TRBV6-5 | . | TRBJ1-3 | TRBD1
CASSQEPPGGGGYTF | TGCGCCAGCAGCCAAGAACCCCCGGGAGGGGGTGGCTACACCTTC | TRBV4-1 | . | TRBJ1-2 | .
CASSLGDRVNEQYF | TGTGCCAGCAGCTTAGGGGACAGGGTAAACGAGCAGTACTTC | TRBV7-3 | . | TRBJ2-7 | TRBD1
CASSTAMDRARNTIYF | TGTGCCAGCAGCACCGCAATGGACAGGGCAAGAAACACCATATATTTT | TRBV7-2 | . | TRBJ1-3 | TRBD1
CASSPLEGRYEQYF | TGTGCCAGCTCACCATTGGAGGGGCGCTACGAGCAGTACTTC | TRBV18 | . | TRBJ2-7 | .
CASSSHDREAHEQYF | TGTGCCAGCAGCTCTCACGATCGGGAGGCGCACGAGCAGTACTTC | TRBV11-3 | once | TRBJ2-7 | TRBD2
CASRHWEGGYTF | TGTGCCAGCAGGCACTGGGAGGGTGGCTACACCTTC | TRBV6-5 | . | TRBJ1-2 | .
CASSLMGANEKLFF | TGTGCCAGCAGTTTAATGGGGGCAAATGAAAAACTGTTTTTT | TRBV27 | . | TRBJ1-4 | .
CASSPILAGGNIQYF | TGTGCCAGCAGCCCGATATTAGCGGGGGGGAACATTCAGTACTTC | TRBV5-6 | . | TRBJ2-4 | TRBD2
CASAARYGNTIYF | TGTGCCAGTGCCGCGAGATACGGAAACACCATATATTTT | TRBV19 | once | TRBJ1-3 | .
CASSGTGAVNYGYTF | TGTGCCAGCAGCGGGACAGGGGCCGTTAACTATGGCTACACCTTC | TRBV7-6 | . | TRBJ1-2 | TRBD1
CASSPLGGRGNEKLFF | TGTGCCAGCAGCCCACTCGGGGGGCGGGGGAATGAAAAACTGTTTTTT | TRBV5-6 | . | TRBJ1-4 | .
CASSSSTGGSGNTIYF | TGTGCCAGCAGCTCATCGACAGGGGGCTCTGGAAACACCATATATTTT | TRBV9 | once | TRBJ1-3 | TRBD1
CASIPGVGKETQYF | TGTGCCAGCATCCCGGGGGTGGGTAAAGAGACCCAGTACTTC | TRBV6-1 | . | TRBJ2-5 | .
CASSHNGETNEKLFF | TGTGCCAGCAGCCACAACGGGGAGACTAATGAAAAACTGTTTTTT | TRBV7-9 | . | TRBJ1-4 | .
CASSLAGAYNEQFF | TGTGCCAGCAGCTTAGCGGGGGCATACAATGAGCAGTTCTTC | TRBV7-9 | . | TRBJ2-1 | .
CASSLTGETYNEQFF | TGCGCCAGCAGCTTGACGGGGGAGACCTACAATGAGCAGTTCTTC | TRBV5-1 | . | TRBJ2-1 | .
CAISPGTGNQPQHF | TGTGCCATCAGCCCCGGGACAGGGAACCAGCCCCAGCATTTT | TRBV10-3 | . | TRBJ1-5 | TRBD1
CASSSSGATNEKLFF | TGTGCCAGCAGTTCCTCGGGGGCGACTAATGAAAAACTGTTTTTT | TRBV6-5 | . | TRBJ1-4 | .
CASSQDLTFPMFF | TGCGCCAGCAGCCAAGATCTGACATTCCCCATGTTCTTC | TRBV4-1 | . | TRBJ2-1 | .
CASSLSLAGGPETQYF | TGCGCCAGCAGCTTGAGTCTAGCGGGGGGGCCCGAGACCCAGTACTTC | TRBV5-1 | . | TRBJ2-5 | TRBD2
CASSPSSYAYGYTF | TGTGCCAGCAGCCCTAGTTCGTACGCCTATGGCTACACCTTC | TRBV9 | once | TRBJ1-2 | .
CASSPGTGKSSGNTIYF | TGTGCCAGCTCACCTGGGACAGGGAAGAGCTCTGGAAACACCATATATTTT | TRBV18 | once | TRBJ1-3 | TRBD1
CASGGATDTQYF | TGTGCCAGCGGGGGGGCAACAGATACGCAGTATTTT | TRBV6-6 | . | TRBJ2-3 | .
CASSFRGYNSPLHF | TGTGCCAGCAGTTTCAGGGGCTATAATTCACCCCTCCACTTT | TRBV27 | . | TRBJ1-6 | .
CASSFQETQYF | TGTGCCAGCAGCTTCCAGGAGACCCAGTACTTC | TRBV5-6 | . | TRBJ2-5 | .
CASSLTAGTSPLFF | TGCGCCAGCAGCTTGACAGCCGGGACTTCCCCCCTGTTCTTC | TRBV5-1 | once | TRBJ2-1 | .
CASSLGTGIAYEQYF | TGTGCCAGCAGCTTAGGTACAGGGATAGCCTACGAGCAGTACTTC | TRBV5-5 | . | TRBJ2-7 | .
CASSLGGGQETQYF | TGTGCCAGCAGCTTGGGGGGGGGCCAAGAGACCCAGTACTTC | TRBV5-4 | once | TRBJ2-5 | TRBD2
CASSVTPVGELFF | TGTGCCAGCAGCGTAACACCCGTCGGGGAGCTGTTTTTT | TRBV9 | . | TRBJ2-2 | .
CASSVKTGDTEAFF | TGTGCCAGCAGCGTGAAAACAGGGGACACTGAAGCTTTCTTT | TRBV7-9 | . | TRBJ1-1 | TRBD1
CASSFLVHSQETQYF | TGTGCCAGCAGCTTCTTAGTCCACTCTCAAGAGACCCAGTACTTC | TRBV5-6 | . | TRBJ2-5 | .
CASSLALVSMMNTEAFF | TGTGCCAGCAGCTTAGCCCTTGTTAGCATGATGAACACTGAAGCTTTCTTT | TRBV7-9 | . | TRBJ1-1 | .
CSSTPQATHNYGYTF | TGTTCCAGCACCCCACAGGCCACCCATAACTATGGCTACACCTTC | TRBV7-9 | once | TRBJ1-2 | .
CACSGRADTQYF | TGTGCCTGTAGCGGAAGGGCAGATACGCAGTATTTT | TRBV30 | . | TRBJ2-3 | .
CASSPARSGANGLTF | TGTGCCAGCAGCCCCGCCCGCTCTGGGGCCAACGGCCTGACTTTC | TRBV11-2 | . | TRBJ2-6 | .